One T cell receptor beta chain is described in this entry. Its antigen is undetermined. A single record per CDR3 protein comes from TCRdb applying MiXCR to the 5' RACE reads. The sample yields roughly 400,000 distinct CDR3 sequences, 20% to 25% seen once. The entry originates in a study of T-cell memory formation after mild COVID-19. Study-level results: Among clones contracting day 15 to 85, CD4/CD8 was balanced, whereas later expanders leaned CD4+.

The clonotype originates from an adult woman who had mild COVID-19 (a few samples of this study predate the infection). Cell type and time point are not known. Sequencing was done on a sample of PBMCs or a T cell subset sorted from them (not recorded which).

DNA for the CDR3: TGCGCCAGCAGCTTGGCCAGTTTGGGGGCGGCTGGCTACACCTTC. The encoded protein is CASSLASLGAAGYTF. The chain carries TRBV5-1 and TRBJ1-2, with D maybe TRBD1 (6 bases). V was clipped by 0 bases and J by 7 bases, with 16 bases between them. The germline CDR1 and CDR2 sequences are SGHRS and YFSETQ. The length of the CDR3 is 15 residues. The entire variable domain, with the rest obtained from reference TRBV5-1 and TRBJ1-2, is as follows: KAGVTQTPRYLIKTRGQQVTLSCSPISGHRSVSWYQQTPGQGLQFLFEYFSETQRNKGNFPGRFSGRQFSNSRSEMNVSTLELGDSALYLCASSLASLGAAGYTFGSGTRLTVV.